This T cell receptor (beta chain) stems from a study of beta chain features in type 1 diabetes. The investigators reverse transcribed all of the isolated RNA, so they sequenced expressed TCRB transcripts. Method: immunoSEQ multiplex PCR; TCRdb's copy keeps in-frame clones and lacks some. The sample gives about 28,000 clones, about 61% of which show up once; 2.4% is in the top ten. Study outcomes and limitations: There was a moderate but significant shortening of TCRB CDR3s in all four CD4+ subsets of Type 1 diabetes patients. A greater similarity of naive, central memory and Treg TCRB repertoires was seen among patients than among healthy donors.

In germline, CDR1 is MNHEY, CDR2 SVGAGI. V lost 6 bases to trimming and J lost 5 bases; unmatched junction nucleotides: 9. The length of the CDR3 is 15 residues. This clone was detected only once. Its antigen is undetermined. The source material was Tregs from blood. The sequence was collected from a woman aged 25 to 39 with type 1 diabetes. V gene TRBV6-5 combines with J gene TRBJ2-4; TRBD1 agrees at 8 bases. The CDR3 bases are TGTGCCAGCAGGGGTGGGACAGGACTCGAAAACATTCAGTACTTC. It codes for CASRGGTGLENIQYF.